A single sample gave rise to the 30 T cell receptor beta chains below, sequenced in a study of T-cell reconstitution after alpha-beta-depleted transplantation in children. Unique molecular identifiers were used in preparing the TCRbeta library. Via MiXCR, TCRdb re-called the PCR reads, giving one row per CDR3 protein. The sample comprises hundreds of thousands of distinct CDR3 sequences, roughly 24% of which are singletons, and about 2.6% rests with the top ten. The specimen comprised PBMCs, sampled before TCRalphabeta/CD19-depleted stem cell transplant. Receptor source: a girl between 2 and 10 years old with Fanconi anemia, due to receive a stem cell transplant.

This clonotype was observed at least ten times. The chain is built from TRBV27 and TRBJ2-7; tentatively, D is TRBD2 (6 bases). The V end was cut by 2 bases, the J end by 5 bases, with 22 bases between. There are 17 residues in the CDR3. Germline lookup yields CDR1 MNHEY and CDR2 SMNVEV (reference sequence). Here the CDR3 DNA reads TGTGCCAGCAGTTTAGGAATAGGGGAGGTCTCCCGTGACGAGCAGTACTTC. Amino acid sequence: CASSLGIGEVSRDEQYF.

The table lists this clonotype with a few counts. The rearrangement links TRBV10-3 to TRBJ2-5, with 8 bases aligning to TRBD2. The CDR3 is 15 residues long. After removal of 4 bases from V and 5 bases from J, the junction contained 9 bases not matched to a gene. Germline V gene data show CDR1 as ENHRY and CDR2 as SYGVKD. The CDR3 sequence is CAISGGTSFAETQYF. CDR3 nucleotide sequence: TGTGCCATCAGTGGTGGGACTAGTTTTGCGGAGACCCAGTACTTC.

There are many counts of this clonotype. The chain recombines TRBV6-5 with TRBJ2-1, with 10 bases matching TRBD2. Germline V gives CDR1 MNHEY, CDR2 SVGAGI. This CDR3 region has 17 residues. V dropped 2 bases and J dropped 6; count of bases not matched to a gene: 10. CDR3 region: CASSYGYEASGGNEQFF. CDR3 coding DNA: TGTGCCAGCAGTTACGGGTATGAGGCTAGCGGGGGCAATGAGCAGTTCTTC.

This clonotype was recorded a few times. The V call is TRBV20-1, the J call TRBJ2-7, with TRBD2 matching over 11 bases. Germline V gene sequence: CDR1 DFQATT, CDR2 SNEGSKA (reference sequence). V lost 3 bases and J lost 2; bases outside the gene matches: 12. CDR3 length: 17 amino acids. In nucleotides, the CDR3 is TGCAGTGCTAGTCCCGGACTAGCGGGCGGATACGCCTACGAGCAGTACTTC. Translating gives CSASPGLAGGYAYEQYF.

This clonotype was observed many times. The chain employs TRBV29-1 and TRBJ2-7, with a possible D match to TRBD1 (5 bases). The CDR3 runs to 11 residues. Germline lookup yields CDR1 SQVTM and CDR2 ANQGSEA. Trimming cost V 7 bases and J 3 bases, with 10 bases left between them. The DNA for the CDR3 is TGCAGCGGACAGCTAGACTACGAGCAGTACTTC. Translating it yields CSGQLDYEQYF.

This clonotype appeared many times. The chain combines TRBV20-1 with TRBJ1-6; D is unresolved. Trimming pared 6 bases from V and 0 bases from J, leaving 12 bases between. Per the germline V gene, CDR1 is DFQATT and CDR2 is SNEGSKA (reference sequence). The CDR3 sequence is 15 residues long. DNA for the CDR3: TGCAGTGCCGTTAGGGAACCCTCCTATAATTCACCCCTCCACTTT. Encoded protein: CSAVREPSYNSPLHF.

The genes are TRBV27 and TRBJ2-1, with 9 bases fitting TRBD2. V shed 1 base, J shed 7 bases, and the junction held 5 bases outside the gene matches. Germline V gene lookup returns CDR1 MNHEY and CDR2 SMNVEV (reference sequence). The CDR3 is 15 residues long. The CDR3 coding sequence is TGTGCCAGCAGTTTATTTGCGGGAGGGGCAAATGAGCAGTTCTTC. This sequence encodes CASSLFAGGANEQFF.

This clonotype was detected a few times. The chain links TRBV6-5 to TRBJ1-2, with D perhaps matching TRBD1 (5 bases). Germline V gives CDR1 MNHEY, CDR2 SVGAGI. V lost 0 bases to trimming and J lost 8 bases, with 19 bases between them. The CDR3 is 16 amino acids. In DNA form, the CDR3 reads TGTGCCAGCAGTTACTCAGCGGCAGGGCCCACTTTCGGCTACACCTTC. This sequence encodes CASSYSAAGPTFGYTF.

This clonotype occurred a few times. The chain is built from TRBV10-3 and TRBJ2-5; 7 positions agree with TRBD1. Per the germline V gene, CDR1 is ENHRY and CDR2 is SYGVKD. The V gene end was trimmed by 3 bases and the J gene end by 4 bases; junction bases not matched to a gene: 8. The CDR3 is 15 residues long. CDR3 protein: CAISDRGSDGETQYF. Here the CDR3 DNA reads TGTGCCATCAGTGACAGGGGGAGTGATGGAGAGACCCAGTACTTC.

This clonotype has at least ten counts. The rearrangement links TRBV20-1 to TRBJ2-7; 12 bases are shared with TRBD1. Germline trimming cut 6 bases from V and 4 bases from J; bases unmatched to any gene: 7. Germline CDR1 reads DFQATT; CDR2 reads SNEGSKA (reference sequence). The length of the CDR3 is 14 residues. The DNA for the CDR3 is TGCAGTGCCGACGGGACAGGGGGCTGGTACGAGCAGTACTTC. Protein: CSADGTGGWYEQYF.

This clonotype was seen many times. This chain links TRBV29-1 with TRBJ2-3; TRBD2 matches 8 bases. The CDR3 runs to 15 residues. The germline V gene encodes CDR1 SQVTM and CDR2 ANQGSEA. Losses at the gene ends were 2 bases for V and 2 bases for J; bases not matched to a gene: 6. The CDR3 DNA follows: TGCAGCGTTGAAAGGGGGACTAGATTCACAGATACGCAGTATTTT. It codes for CSVERGTRFTDTQYF.

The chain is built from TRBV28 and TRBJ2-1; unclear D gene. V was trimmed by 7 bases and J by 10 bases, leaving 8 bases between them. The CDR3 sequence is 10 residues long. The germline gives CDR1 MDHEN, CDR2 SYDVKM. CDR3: CASTSFEQFF. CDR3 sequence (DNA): TGTGCCAGCACATCCTTCGAGCAGTTCTTC. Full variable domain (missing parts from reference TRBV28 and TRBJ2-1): DVKVTQSSRYLVKRTGEKVFLECVQDMDHENMFWYRQDPGLGLRLIYFSYDVKMKEKGDIPEGYSVSREKKERFSLILESASTNQTSMYLCASTSFEQFFGPGTRLTVL.

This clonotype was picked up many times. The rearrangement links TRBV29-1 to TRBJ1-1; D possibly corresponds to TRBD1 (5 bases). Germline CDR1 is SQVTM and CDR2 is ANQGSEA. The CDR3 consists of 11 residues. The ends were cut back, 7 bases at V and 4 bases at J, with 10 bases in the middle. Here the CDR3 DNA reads TGCAGCGCCAGACAGAGCACTGAAGCTTTCTTT. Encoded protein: CSARQSTEAFF.

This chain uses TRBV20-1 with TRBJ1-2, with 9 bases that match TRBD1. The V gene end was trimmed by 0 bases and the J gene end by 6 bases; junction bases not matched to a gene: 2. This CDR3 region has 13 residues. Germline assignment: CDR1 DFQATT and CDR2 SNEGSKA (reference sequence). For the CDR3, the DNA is TGCAGTGCTAGAGATCGGGACAGGGATGGCTACACCTTC. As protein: CSARDRDRDGYTF.

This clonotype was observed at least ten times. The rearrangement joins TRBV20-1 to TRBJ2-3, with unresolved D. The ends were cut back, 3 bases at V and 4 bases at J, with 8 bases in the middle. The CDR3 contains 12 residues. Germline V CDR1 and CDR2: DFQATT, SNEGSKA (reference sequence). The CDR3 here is CSASQAPDTQYF. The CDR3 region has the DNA TGCAGTGCTAGCCAGGCGCCAGATACGCAGTATTTT.

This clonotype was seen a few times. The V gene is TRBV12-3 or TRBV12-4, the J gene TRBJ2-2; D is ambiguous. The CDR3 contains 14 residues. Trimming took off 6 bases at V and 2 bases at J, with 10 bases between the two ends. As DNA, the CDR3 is TGTGCCAGCAGCCTCAAACTAAACACCGGGGAGCTGTTTTTT. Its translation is CASSLKLNTGELFF.

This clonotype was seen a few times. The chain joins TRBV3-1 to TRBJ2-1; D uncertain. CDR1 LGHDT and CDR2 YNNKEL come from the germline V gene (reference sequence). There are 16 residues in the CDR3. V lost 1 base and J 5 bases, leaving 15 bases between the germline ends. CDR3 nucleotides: TGTGCCAGCAGCCAAGTGGCGGCAGTGGGCCACAATGAGCAGTTCTTC. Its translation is CASSQVAAVGHNEQFF.

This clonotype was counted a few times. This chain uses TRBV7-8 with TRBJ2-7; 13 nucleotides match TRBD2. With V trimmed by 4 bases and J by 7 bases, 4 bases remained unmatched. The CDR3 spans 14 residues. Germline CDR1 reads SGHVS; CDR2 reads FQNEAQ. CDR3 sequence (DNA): TGTGCCAGCAGCTCGTTGGGACTAGCGGGGGAGCAGTACTTC. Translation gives CASSSLGLAGEQYF.

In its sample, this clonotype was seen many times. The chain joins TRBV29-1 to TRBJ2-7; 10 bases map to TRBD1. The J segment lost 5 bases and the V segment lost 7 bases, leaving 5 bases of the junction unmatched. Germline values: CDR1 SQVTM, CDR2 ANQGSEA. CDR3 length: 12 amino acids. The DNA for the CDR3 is TGCAGCGGGGGGACAGGGGTTGACGAGCAGTACTTC. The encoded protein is CSGGTGVDEQYF.

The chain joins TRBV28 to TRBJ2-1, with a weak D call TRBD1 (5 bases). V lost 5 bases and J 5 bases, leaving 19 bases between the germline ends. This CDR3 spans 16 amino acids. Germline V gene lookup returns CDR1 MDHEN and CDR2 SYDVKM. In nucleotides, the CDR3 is TGTGCCAGCAGTGTCCACAAGGGGCTAGGGGACAATGAGCAGTTCTTC. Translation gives CASSVHKGLGDNEQFF.

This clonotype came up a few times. CDR3 DNA sequence: TGCAGTGCGTTGGGACTAGCAACCCTTTACAATGAGCAGTTCTTC. It codes for CSALGLATLYNEQFF. V usage is TRBV20-1 and J usage is TRBJ2-1; 9 bases fit TRBD2. The CDR3 has 15 amino acids. The germline gives CDR1 DFQATT, CDR2 SNEGSKA (reference sequence). The J segment lost 4 bases and the V segment lost 6 bases, leaving 10 bases of the junction unmatched.

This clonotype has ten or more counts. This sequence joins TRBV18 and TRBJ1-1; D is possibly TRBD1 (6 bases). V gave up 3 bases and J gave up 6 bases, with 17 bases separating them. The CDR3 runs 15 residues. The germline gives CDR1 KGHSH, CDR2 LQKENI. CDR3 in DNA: TGTGCCAGCTCACCCGTTGCAGGGGCGCCCGCTGAAGCTTTCTTT. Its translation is CASSPVAGAPAEAFF.

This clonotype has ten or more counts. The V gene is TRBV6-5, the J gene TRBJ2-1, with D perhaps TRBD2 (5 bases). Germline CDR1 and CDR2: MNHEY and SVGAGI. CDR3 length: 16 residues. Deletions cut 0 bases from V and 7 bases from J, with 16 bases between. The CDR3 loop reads CASSYSTGVLLNEQFF. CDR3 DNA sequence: TGTGCCAGCAGTTACTCGACCGGGGTTCTATTAAATGAGCAGTTCTTC.

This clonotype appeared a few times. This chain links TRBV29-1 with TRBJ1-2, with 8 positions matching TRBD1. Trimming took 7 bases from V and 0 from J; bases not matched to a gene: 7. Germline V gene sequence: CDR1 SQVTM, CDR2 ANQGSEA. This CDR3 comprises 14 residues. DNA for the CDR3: TGCAGCGCCCGGGGGACAGGTACTAACTATGGCTACACCTTC. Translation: CSARGTGTNYGYTF.

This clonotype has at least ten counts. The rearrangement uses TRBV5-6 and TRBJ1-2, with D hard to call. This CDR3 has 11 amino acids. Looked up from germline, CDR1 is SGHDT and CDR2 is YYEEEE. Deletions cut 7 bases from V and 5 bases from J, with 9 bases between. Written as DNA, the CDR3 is TGTGCCAGCTCAAGGACTTATGGCTACACCTTC. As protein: CASSRTYGYTF.

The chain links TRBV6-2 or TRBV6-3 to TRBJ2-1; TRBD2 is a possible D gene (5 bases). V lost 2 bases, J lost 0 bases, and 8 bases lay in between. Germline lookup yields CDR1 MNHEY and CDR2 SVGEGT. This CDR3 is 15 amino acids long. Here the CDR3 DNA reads TGTGCCAGCAGTTACCCACGGGACTCCTACAATGAGCAGTTCTTC. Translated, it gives CASSYPRDSYNEQFF.

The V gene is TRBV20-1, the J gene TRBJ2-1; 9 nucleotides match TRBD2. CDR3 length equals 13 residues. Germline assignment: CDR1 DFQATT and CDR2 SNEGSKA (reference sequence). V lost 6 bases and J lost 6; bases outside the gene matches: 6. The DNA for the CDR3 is TGCAGTGCAAAGACTAGCGGTGTCAATGAGCAGTTCTTC. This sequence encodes CSAKTSGVNEQFF.

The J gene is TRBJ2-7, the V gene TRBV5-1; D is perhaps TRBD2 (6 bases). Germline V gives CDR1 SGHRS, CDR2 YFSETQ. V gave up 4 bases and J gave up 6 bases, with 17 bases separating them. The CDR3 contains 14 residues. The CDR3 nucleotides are TGCGCCAGCAGCGGGAGGACCTGGAACTCCGAGCAGTACTTC. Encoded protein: CASSGRTWNSEQYF.

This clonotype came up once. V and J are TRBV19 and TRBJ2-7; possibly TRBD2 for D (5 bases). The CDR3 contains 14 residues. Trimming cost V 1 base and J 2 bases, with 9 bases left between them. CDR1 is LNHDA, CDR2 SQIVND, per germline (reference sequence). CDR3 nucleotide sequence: TGTGCCAGTAGTATAGTTGGAGGCACCTACGAGCAGTACTTC. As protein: CASSIVGGTYEQYF.

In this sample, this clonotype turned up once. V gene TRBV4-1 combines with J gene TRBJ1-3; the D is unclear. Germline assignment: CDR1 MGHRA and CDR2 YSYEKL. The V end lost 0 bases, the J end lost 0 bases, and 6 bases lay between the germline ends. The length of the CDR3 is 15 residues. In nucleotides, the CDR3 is TGCGCCAGCAGCCAAGACTCCTCCTCTGGAAACACCATATATTTT. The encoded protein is CASSQDSSSGNTIYF.